The 8 T cell receptor beta chains presented below share a single source sample, sequenced in a study of control samples from healthy donors and cancer patients. The method was immunoSEQ multiplex PCR; TCRdb's version includes in-frame clones alone and lacks a portion of them. Of approximately 150,000 clones listed, 85% to 95% are singletons. The sample comprised blood. The receptors derive from a man aged 35 to 55 in good health.

In its sample, this clone was seen once. The rearrangement links TRBV29-1 to TRBJ1-1; D is perhaps TRBD1 (5 bases). Germline CDR1 SQVTM, CDR2 ANQGSEA. This CDR3 has 12 amino acids. V was shortened by 6 bases and J by 4 bases, with 12 bases between the two germline ends. The CDR3 bases are TGCAGCGTGCGGACTGGGGGCACTGAAGCTTTCTTT. This encodes CSVRTGGTEAFF. The full variable domain, its missing parts supplied by reference TRBV29-1 and TRBJ1-1, is SAVISQKPSRDICQRGTSLTIQCQVDSQVTMMFWYRQQPGQSLTLIATANQGSEATYESGFVIDKFPISRPNLTFSTLTVSNMSPEDSSIYLCSVRTGGTEAFFGQGTRLTVV.

The CDR3 nucleotides read TGTGCCAGCAGTATAGGATTTTCCTACAATGAGCAGTTCTTC. Protein product: CASSIGFSYNEQFF. The genes are TRBV9 and TRBJ2-1; D call uncertain. Trimming left V 5 bases short and J 1 base short, with 10 bases between. The CDR3 consists of 14 residues. The germline gives CDR1 SGDLS, CDR2 YYNGEE.

The rearrangement links TRBV9 to TRBJ2-5; TRBD2 might be the D (6 bases). Trimming removed 3 bases from V and 5 bases from J, with 14 bases in between. There are 14 residues in the CDR3. From germline, CDR1 is SGDLS and CDR2 YYNGEE. The CDR3 DNA reads as TGTGCCAGCAGCGGAAACTCCGGAGGGGAGACCCAGTACTTC. It specifies CASSGNSGGETQYF. Looking up the rest from reference TRBV9 and TRBJ2-5 gives the full variable domain: DSGVTQTPKHLITATGQRVTLRCSPRSGDLSVYWYQQSLDQGLQFLIQYYNGEERAKGNILERFSAQQFPDLHSELNLSSLELGDSALYFCASSGNSGGETQYFGPGTRLLVL.

The genes are TRBV20-1 and TRBJ1-1; D ambiguous. Germline assignment: CDR1 DFQATT and CDR2 SNEGSKA (reference sequence). Trimming left V 5 bases short and J 2 bases short, with 3 bases between. This CDR3 region has 10 residues. The CDR3 sequence is CSAFNTEAFF. In nucleotides, the CDR3 is TGCAGTGCTTTTAACACTGAAGCTTTCTTT.

The chain is built from TRBV27 and TRBJ1-1, with TRBD1 matching over 7 bases. Trimming at V came to 5 bases and at J to 1 base, leaving 4 bases not matched to a gene. Per germline, CDR1 MNHEY and CDR2 SMNVEV (reference sequence). The CDR3 sequence is 14 residues long. CDR3 bases: TGTGCCAGCAGTCCAAGGACAGGGAACACTGAAGCTTTCTTT. Its translation is CASSPRTGNTEAFF.

The rearrangement links TRBV13 to TRBJ1-2; D remains ambiguous. CDR3 length: 14 residues. Germline CDR1 and CDR2: PRHDT and FYEKMQ (reference sequence). V was shortened by 2 bases and J by 6 bases, with 13 bases between the two germline ends. CDR3 region: CASSLLSGGHGYTF. CDR3 DNA sequence: TGTGCCAGCAGCTTACTTTCGGGTGGCCATGGCTACACCTTC.

V usage is TRBV11-2 and J usage is TRBJ2-1, with a weak D call TRBD1 (5 bases). Trimming removed 3 bases at V and 3 bases at J, with 9 bases between. This CDR3 contains 14 residues. Germline CDR1 SGHAT, CDR2 FQNNGV. The CDR3 DNA reads TGTGCCAGCAGCTTCGTAGACAGCTACAATGAGCAGTTCTTC. This codes for CASSFVDSYNEQFF.

The table lists this clone with a count of one. The chain combines TRBV19 with TRBJ2-1; D possibly corresponds to TRBD2 (6 bases). Deletions cut 1 base from V and 7 bases from J, with 11 bases between. From germline, CDR1 is LNHDA and CDR2 SQIVND (reference sequence). This CDR3 has 14 amino acids. CDR3 amino acids: CASSIAGVRNEQFF. In nucleotides, the CDR3 is TGTGCCAGTAGTATAGCGGGAGTCAGAAATGAGCAGTTCTTC.